The T cell receptor (beta chain) under discussion was sequenced for a study of monozygotic twins with inflammatory bowel disease (dated by TCRdb to the late 2010s). At the level of the whole study: In total, about 28 monozygotic twin pairs made up the full study: 19 Danish pairs, all IBD-discordant, plus nine German pairs, of which four were IBD-concordant and five were IBD-discordant. The search for disease-associated traits relied mainly on comparing, within discordant pairs, IBD patients with their genetically identical healthy co-twins. Each individual had, on average, about 151 000 unique TCRalpha sequences and 181 000 unique TCRbeta sequences available for analysis. The research as a whole found: No difference in repertoire similarity was observed between concordant and discordant twins, possibly owing to limited statistical power. The analysis was unable to tell apart different T cell subtypes. Compared with healthy twins, IBD patients had fewer clonotypes in common with other individuals, a difference most pronounced in patients showing signs of disease activity. TCRbeta repertoire diversity, by inverse Simpson index, was decreased in IBD patients compared with their healthy co-twins. The results gave no support for a single strong signal or clonotype linked to IBD. Background noise and inter-individual variability may have been introduced into the repertoires by the differing immunosuppressive treatments among patients.

From each donor, a 2.5 ml peripheral blood sample was drawn into PAXgene tubes and stored at -80 degrees C. Without T cell sorting, total RNA was isolated from whole blood using the PAXgene blood miRNA kit on an automated QIAcube. Peripheral blood from monozygotic twin pairs who were concordant or discordant for inflammatory bowel disease underwent deep TCRalpha and TCRbeta repertoire profiling using unique molecular barcoding. For every twin pair, smoking habits were documented, and each individual was categorised as a current, former or never smoker. Remarks on this clonotype: What this receptor recognizes is not known.

The CDR3 sequence holds 12 residues, the cysteine and phenylalanine included. DNA is not recorded here. CDR1 and CDR2 (SEHNR, FQNEAQ) derive from the germline V gene (reference sequence). The receptor library was made with 5' RACE. Each TCR library was prepared from around 3,400 ng of total RNA. For each sample, cDNA synthesis with SMARTScribe reverse transcriptase was split into eight separate reactions. During cDNA synthesis, template switching introduced unique molecular identifiers that contained a 6-nucleotide sample barcode. TCRalpha and TCRbeta cDNA was amplified by two nested PCRs of 16 and 9 cycles, with bead purification after each PCR. Before amplification, cDNA was treated with uracil DNA-glycosylase and purified using the QIAquick PCR purification kit. The second PCR was the step at which Illumina TruSeq-compatible adapters and sample-specific barcodes were added. Library quality and concentration were checked on TapeStation and Qubit, and libraries were pooled at about 5 ng each. The pooled libraries were sequenced with 2 x 100 bp reads and custom sequencing primers on an Illumina HiSeq2500 single-index Rapid Run. In the paper's pipeline: PCR and sequencing errors were corrected by UMI-based consensus assembly using MiGEC version 1.2.6. MiXCR version 2.1.1 was used to carry out V(D)J alignment, clonotype assembly and CDR3 extraction. Normalisation of gene usage, clonotype sharing and MAIT/NKT TCR abundance was achieved by analysing the top 1000, 10 000 and 20 000 clonotypes per sample. Diversity was computed as the inverse Simpson index with the vegan R package after downsampling to 27 000 UMIs. Paired Mann-Whitney U tests were applied to discordant twin pairs, and Benjamini-Hochberg correction was used for multiple testing. The reads went through TCRdb reprocessing, and each CDR3 protein sequence gets one entry with no DNA. These V and J calls rely on TCRdb rather than the paper's analysis. The sample table on file contains approximately 400,000 distinct CDR3 sequences. About 2.3% of the sample comes from the top ten.

The sequence was obtained from a human donor with ulcerative colitis or Crohn's disease, or a healthy co-twin of an affected twin (not recorded which). Recombination connected TRBV7-9 to TRBJ1-2. The sequenced material came from blood. The CDR3 sequence is CASSLNAYGYTF.